This TCR beta chain was sequenced during a study of CD8+ T cells in alopecia areata listed by TCRdb under 2018. Background for the entire study: The treated patients, all with moderate-to-severe alopecia areata, were enrolled in an open-label pilot trial of oral tofacitinib given at 5 to 10 mg twice daily. Patients received tofacitinib for 6 to 18 months and were then followed off drug for 6 months to check for delayed response and recurrence. Disease severity in treated patients was measured with the SALT score, which quantifies the percentage of affected scalp surface area. High-throughput TCRbeta sequencing was used to examine T cell clonal expansion in alopecia areata in both the C3H/HeJ mouse model and human patients. On the human side, TCRbeta sequencing was run on scalp tissue and on sorted CD4+ and CD8+ peripheral blood T cells from healthy controls and from alopecia areata patients with either patchy or totalis/universalis disease. Biopsies were taken from tofacitinib-treated patients at baseline and again at 4 and 24 weeks into treatment, and several of those patients also had a later scalp biopsy. Scalp clonality was compared across normal scalp (n=4), patchy alopecia areata scalp (n=8), and alopecia totalis/universalis scalp (n=8). The RNA source kit depended on sample type: the PAXgene miRNA kit for fixed scalp, the miRNeasy kit for PBMCs, and the RNeasy kit for mouse skin. TCRbeta CDR3 regions were amplified by immunoSEQ multiplex PCR with 35 Vbeta forward and 13 Jbeta reverse primers.

Broad study findings and their caveats: Compared with normal scalp, lesional scalp had higher clonality and more expanded CD8+ clones, particularly in alopecia totalis/universalis, a pattern that suggests antigenic drive. TCR sequences shared between patients were less clear than in mice, possibly partly because of HLA diversity in the patient population. Resident alphabeta T cells in normal human skin are also sequenced, complicating scalp TCR repertoire analysis, unlike mouse skin dominated by gammadelta T cells. Tofacitinib significantly lowered scalp clonality and the number of expanded CD8+ clones among the top 100 scalp clones. The treated cohort was small, with a single nonresponder, so links between baseline CD8+ expansion and response need larger studies. During tofacitinib treatment, many expanded lesional clones stuck around in both scalp and blood, and this persistence may partly explain why relapse happens after treatment is stopped.

Comment on this clone: There is no known antigen for this receptor. Base qualities are missing; no much larger clone stands one base away.

The meaning of the sample's time point label: about 5 months on oral tofacitinib. The treatment or condition label corresponds to: oral pan-JAK inhibitor, 5-10 mg twice daily. Lesional scalp punch biopsies and peripheral blood were obtained from alopecia areata patients. PBMCs were isolated by density centrifugation and stained for CD3, CD4 and CD8, and CD4+ and CD8+ T cells were sorted on a FACSAria. Library preparation was by the immunoSEQ multiplex PCR assay. RNA was extracted from all samples and reverse transcribed into cDNA, which served as template for TCR sequencing. SuperScript III was used to make first-strand cDNA, primed with a 2:1 mix of oligo-dT and random hexamers. A synthetic immune receptor repertoire was used to gauge amplification bias, and whatever bias remained was removed computationally. As for the authors' bioinformatics: Raw reads were preprocessed to remove errors, and CDR3 was defined according to IMGT conventions as the region from the conserved cysteine to phenylalanine. Clonality was computed as 1 minus the Shannon entropy, with the entropy normalized by log2 of the number of productive unique TCRs. Whether each scalp clone was CD4 or CD8 was inferred by checking scalp TCRbeta sequences against the CD4 and CD8 repertoires from sorted blood. TCRdb provides this immuneACCESS table in a form limited to in-frame rearrangements. Some clones are lacking; in checked studies, under half of them reflect an unresolved V gene, and why the rest are absent is not known. The V and J calls and clone size are taken from that table; D and trimming were inferred from the DNA. Counted in this sample were more than 150,000 clones; around 60% of them appeared once. The ten largest clones represent roughly 12% of the sample.

Counted from cysteine to phenylalanine, this CDR3 has 16 amino acids. Of the read, only the CDR3 DNA is kept; its 48 bases are in frame from base 1. At the junction V is shortened by 4 bases and J by 1 base, with 13 bases in between. The sequences come from CD8+ T cells sorted from blood, collected at week 24, from a patient treated with tofacitinib. The receptor chain draws on TRBV23-1 and TRBJ2-2, with the identity of the D gene unclear. TRBV23-1 qualifies as an ORF whose function is uncertain. The receptor was isolated from a human donor with alopecia areata. For the CDR3, the sequence is CASSPDAILNTGELFF. Here is the DNA: TGCGCCAGCAGTCCTGACGCGATCCTGAACACCGGGGAGCTGTTTTTT.